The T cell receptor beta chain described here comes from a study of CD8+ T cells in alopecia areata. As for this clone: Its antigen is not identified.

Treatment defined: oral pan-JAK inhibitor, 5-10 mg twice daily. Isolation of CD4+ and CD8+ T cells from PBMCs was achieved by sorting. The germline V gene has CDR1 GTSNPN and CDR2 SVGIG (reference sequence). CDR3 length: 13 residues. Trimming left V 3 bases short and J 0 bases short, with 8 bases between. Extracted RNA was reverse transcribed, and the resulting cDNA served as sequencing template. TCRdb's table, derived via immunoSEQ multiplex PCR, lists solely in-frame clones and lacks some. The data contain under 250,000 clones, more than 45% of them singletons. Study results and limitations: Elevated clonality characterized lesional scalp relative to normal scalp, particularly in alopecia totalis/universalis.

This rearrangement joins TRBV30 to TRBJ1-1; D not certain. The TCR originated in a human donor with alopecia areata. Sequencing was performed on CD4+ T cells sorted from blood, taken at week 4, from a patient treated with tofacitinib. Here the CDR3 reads CAWSKDLNTEAFF. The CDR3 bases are TGTGCCTGGAGCAAGGATTTGAACACTGAAGCTTTCTTT.